This TCR beta chain is drawn from a study of T cell changes during pregnancy in multiple sclerosis. The V end was cut by 4 bases, the J end by 8 bases, with 12 bases between. This CDR3 contains 13 residues. Germline-derived CDR1 and CDR2 are MNHEY and SVGAGI. Produced via immunoSEQ multiplex PCR; TCRdb's table is partial and in-frame only. The sample has around 67,000 clones, under 90% seen once; the top ten hold more than 8%. The chain couples TRBV6-5 to TRBJ1-5, with D possibly TRBD1 on 6 matching bases. The receptor was derived from a female donor in good health, enrolled as a control in a pregnancy study. The sequencing here drew on peripheral blood, taken after pregnancy. In DNA form, the CDR3 reads TGTGCCAGCAGTTCGCAGGGGAGGGAGCCCCAGCATTTT. Protein: CASSSQGREPQHF.